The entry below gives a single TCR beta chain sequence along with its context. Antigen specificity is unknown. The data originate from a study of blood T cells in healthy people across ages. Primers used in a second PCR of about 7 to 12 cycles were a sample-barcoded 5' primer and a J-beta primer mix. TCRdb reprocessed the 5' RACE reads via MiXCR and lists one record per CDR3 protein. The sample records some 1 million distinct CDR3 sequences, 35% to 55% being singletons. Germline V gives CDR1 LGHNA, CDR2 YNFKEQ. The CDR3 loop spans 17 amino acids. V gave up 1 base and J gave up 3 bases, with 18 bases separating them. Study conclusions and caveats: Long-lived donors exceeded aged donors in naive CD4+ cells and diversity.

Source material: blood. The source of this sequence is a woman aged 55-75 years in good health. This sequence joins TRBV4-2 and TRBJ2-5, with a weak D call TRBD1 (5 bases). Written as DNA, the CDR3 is TGTGCCAGCAGCCAAGTTTCGTCAGGGATCAAGGAAGAGACCCAGTACTTC. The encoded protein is CASSQVSSGIKEETQYF.